This passage covers 2 T cell receptor beta chains from one sample sequenced in a study of T cells in Graves' hyperthyroidism and ophthalmopathy. From RNA transcripts, TCR beta CDR3 regions were amplified. RT-PCR in the first round (using the HTBI primer set) targeted the TCR CDR3. MiXCR, run by TCRdb on the multiplex PCR reads, gives a single entry per CDR3 protein. The sample lists approximately 600,000 distinct CDR3 sequences; around 13% were seen once. Sequencing input: blood. The receptors come from a woman younger than 45 with Graves' hyperthyroidism that later progressed to Graves' ophthalmopathy.

This clonotype turned up a few times. This rearrangement joins TRBV7-2 to TRBJ1-5, with a possible D match to TRBD1 (6 bases). Germline CDR1 and CDR2: SGHTA and FQGNSA. This CDR3 is built from 15 residues. The V and J ends lost 1 base and 7 bases respectively, with 14 bases between them. CDR3 nucleotides: TGTGCCAGCAGCTTAGATGGGACAAGATACCAGCCCCAGCATTTT. Its translation: CASSLDGTRYQPQHF.

This clonotype was detected ten times or more. The chain couples TRBV27 to TRBJ2-1, with 10 bases aligning to TRBD2. CDR3 size: 14 residues. The junction had 4 bases not matched to a gene; V was cut back by 9 bases and J by 2 bases. The germline V gene encodes CDR1 MNHEY and CDR2 SMNVEV (reference sequence). The DNA of the CDR3 is TGTGCCAGTCGGACTAGCGGCACCTACAATGAGCAGTTCTTC. This encodes CASRTSGTYNEQFF.